This TCR beta chain was sequenced during a study of shared clonotypes between healthy human individuals. Only in-frame clones appear in the TCRdb table, and some are missing; sequencing was by immunoSEQ multiplex PCR. There are around 600,000 clones in the sample; 95% to 98% occur only once, and roughly 0.05% lies in the top ten. CDR3 length: 13 residues. Germline V gene data show CDR1 as ENHRY and CDR2 as SYGVKD. The ends were cut back, 6 bases at V and 2 bases at J, with 9 bases in the middle. V is TRBV10-3 and J is TRBJ2-3; D gene uncertain. This clonotype was obtained from a woman between 25 and 40 years old in good health. Sequencing used naive CD4+ T cells sorted from blood. Subset here: CD45RA+ positively selected. The CDR3 nucleotides read TGTGCCATCAGGAACTCAATCACAGATACGCAGTATTTT. It is translated as CAIRNSITDTQYF.